These T cell receptor beta chains were read from a single sample in a study of shared clonotypes between healthy human individuals. Profiled with immunoSEQ multiplex PCR; TCRdb holds only in-frame clones, not every one. The sample has approximately 87,000 clones, under 65% seen once. The specimen was memory CD8+ T cells sorted from blood. The receptors were gathered from a man aged 25-45 years in good health. Both conserved end residues are part of each CDR3.

>TRBV2|TRBJ2-1|12
CASSDLGDEQFF
>TRBV11-1|TRBJ2-7|12
CASSPGLYEQYF
>TRBV6-4|TRBJ2-3|16
CASSDAASGGADTQYF
>TRBV10-1|TRBJ1-1|14
CASSQDMTSTEAFF
>TRBV5-6|TRBJ2-7|15
CASSWVGRESGEQYF
>TRBV4-1|TRBJ1-1|15
CASSQETPSSTEAFF
>TRBV28|TRBJ2-1|17
CASNRPPGLSPINEQFF
>TRBV20-1|TRBJ2-7|11
CSGVTDYEQYF
>TRBV28|TRBJ2-5|14
CASSFLDKGETQYF
>TRBV27|TRBJ1-5|14
CASGGDKENQPQHF
>TRBV4-3|TRBJ1-1|15
CASSQDRQANTEAFF
>TRBV6-5|TRBJ2-1|11
CASRLNNEQFF
>TRBV11-2|TRBJ2-7|14
CASSLGAGGYEQYF
>TRBV29-1|TRBJ2-2|12
CSVKSNTGELFF
>TRBV6-5|TRBJ2-1|11
CASNYYNEQFF
>TRBV6-5|TRBJ2-1|16
CASSYLGLAENNEQFF
>TRBV7-2|TRBJ2-2|16
CASSLSVGPHTGELFF
>TRBV7-9|TRBJ2-7|12
CASSRGLTEQYF